The clone carrying this T cell receptor beta chain showed up many times. The entry originates in a study of naive and memory T cell subsets. Germline V gene sequence: CDR1 KGHSH, CDR2 LQKENI. This CDR3 spans 15 amino acids. V shed 3 bases, J shed 3 bases, and the junction held 2 bases outside the gene matches. Treatment reported: skin biopsy from PPD injection site in Mantoux-positive individual. TCR cDNA received a 3' ligated oligonucleotide that carried a UMI. Ligated cDNA underwent four rounds of PCR with nested alpha and beta constant region primers and SP2. TCRdb independently ran MiXCR on the UMI-ligation and nested PCR reads; one entry per CDR3 protein. The sample carries 11,000 to 15,000 distinct CDR3 sequences, around 5.2% recorded once.

The rearrangement joins TRBV18 to TRBJ2-3, with TRBD1 matching over 11 bases. Source: skin, taken from a tuberculin skin test site. This receptor was obtained from an adult in good health. This CDR3 reads CASSPGQGETDTQYF. The DNA of the CDR3 is TGTGCCAGCTCACCGGGACAGGGGGAGACAGATACGCAGTATTTT.